This T cell receptor (beta chain) was sequenced during a study of shared clonotypes between healthy human individuals. Only in-frame clones appear in the TCRdb table, and some are missing; sequencing was by immunoSEQ multiplex PCR. Of about 120,000 clones in the sample, 55% to 70% are singletons; the top ten hold 24%. Germline V CDR1 and CDR2: ENHRY, SYGVKD. V was trimmed by 2 bases and J by 3 bases, leaving 11 bases between them. The CDR3 loop spans 14 amino acids. The chain links TRBV10-3 to TRBJ2-7; D is unresolved. Sequencing was performed on memory CD8+ T cells sorted from blood. Sample subset: CD45RO+ cells pooled with CCR7-negative TemRA cells. The TCR comes from a woman younger than 45 in good health. CDR3 DNA sequence: TGTGCCATCAGTGAGCCTGGTATCGTCTACGAGCAGTACTTC. Its translation is CAISEPGIVYEQYF.